This T cell receptor beta chain was profiled in a study of shared clonotypes between healthy human individuals. Study-wide background: Contributing individuals were a couple of females and a few males aged 18 to 49.

The germline V gene encodes CDR1 SGHAT and CDR2 FQNNGV. The CDR3 is 16 amino acids. Trimming took 8 bases from V and 4 from J; bases not matched to a gene: 13. The method was immunoSEQ multiplex PCR; TCRdb's version includes in-frame clones alone and lacks a portion of them. The sample includes about 340,000 clones, 70% to 75% of them seen just once. This sequence originates from a man younger than 45 in good health. The sequenced sample consisted of memory CD4+ T cells sorted from blood. As for subset: CD45RA-negative fraction. V and J are TRBV11-2 and TRBJ2-1, with TRBD2 matching 8 bases. CDR3 bases: TGTGCCAGCTCCCCCCTAAGCGGGAGCCGTTACAATGAGCAGTTCTTC. Its protein is CASSPLSGSRYNEQFF.